This T cell receptor (beta chain) came from a study of T cell responses to AZD1222 COVID-19 vaccine. The protocol was immunoSEQ multiplex PCR, while the TCRdb copy is restricted to in-frame clones and leaves out a portion. The sample lists roughly 120,000 clones, about 89% seen once, with 4.2% in the top ten. Germline lookup yields CDR1 SGHTA and CDR2 FQGNSA. This CDR3 comprises 13 residues. V was trimmed by 4 bases and J by 4 bases, leaving 8 bases between them. The sequence was obtained from an adult in good health. The material was peripheral blood, obtained on day 0 of AZD1222 vaccination. The J gene is TRBJ1-3, the V gene TRBV7-2, with D perhaps matching TRBD1 (6 bases). CDR3 sequence: CASSSQGGNTIYF. The CDR3 DNA reads TGTGCCAGCAGCTCGCAGGGGGGAAACACCATATATTTT.